This TCR beta chain was sequenced during a study of response to subunit inactivated influenza vaccine. V gave up 5 bases and J gave up 4 bases; unmatched junction bases: 13. This CDR3 has 16 residues. Germline V gives CDR1 DFQATT, CDR2 SNEGSKA (reference sequence). MiXCR was run by TCRdb on the RT-PCR reads, yielding one entry per CDR3 protein. The sample lists some 550,000 distinct CDR3 sequences, around a quarter occurring once. A further study also used this sample, focusing on T cells expressing NK-cell markers. As that study records: UMIs accompanied the 5'RACE template switching by which TCR beta cDNA was made. Sorted T-cell subsets CD3+CD56+NKG2C+, CD3+CD56+NKG2C- and CD3+CD56-NKG2C+ were TCR beta-sequenced. Seven of the eight sequenced donors were HCMV-seropositive; one was seronegative. In several donors, dominant clonotypes made up about 28.3-65% of CD3+CD56-NKG2C+ cells. Whether expanded NKG2C-expressing T cell clones recognize HCMV is unknown.

The sequenced sample was CD4+ T cells sorted from PBMCs, obtained roughly 12 days after vaccination. The sequence was obtained from a man aged 50 or older who received an inactivated influenza vaccine. The chain has TRBV20-1 and TRBJ2-5, with 10 bases aligning to TRBD2. The CDR3 spells CSAWGGTSGALETQYF. In DNA form, the CDR3 reads TGCAGTGCTTGGGGAGGCACTAGCGGGGCTCTAGAGACCCAGTACTTC.